This T cell receptor beta chain derives from a study of T cells after yellow fever vaccination. Across the whole study: Libraries from low-cell-number fractions were prepared with the SMART-Seq v4 Ultra Low Input RNA kit. Findings of the study overall: At around 96% for CD4 and 88% for CD8, most primary-vaccination clones showed up again after the booster.

CDR3 length: 17 residues. The V gene's germline CDR1 is LGHNA and CDR2 YSLEER. Trimming took 0 bases from V and 3 from J, leaving 17 bases between them. TCRdb analysed the 5' RACE reads with MiXCR anew, one entry per CDR3 protein. Of just over 250,000 distinct CDR3 sequences listed, around 4.9% are singletons. Comments on this clonotype: Antigen: not known.

V usage is TRBV4-3 and J usage is TRBJ1-2; perhaps TRBD1 as D (6 bases). This TCR was recovered from a man aged 18 to 35 who received the YFV17D yellow fever vaccine. This specimen consisted of CD4+ T cells sorted from PBMCs, obtained on the day of the yellow fever booster vaccination. CDR3: CASSQDRRGGRHYGYTF. CDR3 coding DNA: TGCGCCAGCAGCCAAGATCGACGGGGGGGCCGTCACTATGGCTACACCTTC.